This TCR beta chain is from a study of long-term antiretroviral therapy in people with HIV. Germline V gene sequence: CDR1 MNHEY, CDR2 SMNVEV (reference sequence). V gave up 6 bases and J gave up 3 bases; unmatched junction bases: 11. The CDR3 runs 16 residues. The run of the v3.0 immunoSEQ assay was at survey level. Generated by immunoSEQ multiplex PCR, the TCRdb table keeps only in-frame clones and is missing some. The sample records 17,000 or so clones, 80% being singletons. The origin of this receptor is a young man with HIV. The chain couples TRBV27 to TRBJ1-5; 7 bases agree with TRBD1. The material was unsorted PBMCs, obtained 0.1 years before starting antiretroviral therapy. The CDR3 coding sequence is TGTGCCAGCAGCCCTGACAGGGAGGGTTTCAATCAGCCCCAGCATTTT. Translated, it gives CASSPDREGFNQPQHF.